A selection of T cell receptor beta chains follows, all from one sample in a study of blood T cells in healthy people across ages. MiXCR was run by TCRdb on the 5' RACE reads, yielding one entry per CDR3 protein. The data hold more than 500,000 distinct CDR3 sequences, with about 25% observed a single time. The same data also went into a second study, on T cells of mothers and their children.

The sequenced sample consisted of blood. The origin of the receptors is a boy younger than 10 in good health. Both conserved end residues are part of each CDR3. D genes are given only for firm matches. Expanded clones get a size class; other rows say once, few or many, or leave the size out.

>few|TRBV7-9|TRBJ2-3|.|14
CASSPLSSTDTQYF
TGTGCCAGCAGCCCCCTATCGAGCACAGATACGCAGTATTTT
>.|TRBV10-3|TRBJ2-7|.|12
CAISEHRDEQYF
TGTGCCATCAGTGAGCACAGGGACGAGCAGTACTTC
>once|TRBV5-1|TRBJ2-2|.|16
CAIPLKQGSNTGELFF
TGCGCCATCCCCCTAAAACAGGGTTCGAACACCGGGGAGCTGTTTTTT
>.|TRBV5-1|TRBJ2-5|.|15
CASSSPGGGTENQYF
TGCGCCAGCAGCTCCCCTGGGGGCGGGACAGAGAACCAGTACTTC
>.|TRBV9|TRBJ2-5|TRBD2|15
CASSLQGGVQETQYF
TGTGCCAGCAGCCTCCAGGGAGGGGTCCAAGAGACCCAGTACTTC
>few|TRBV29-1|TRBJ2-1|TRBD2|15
CSVQGLAVSYNEQFF
TGCAGCGTCCAGGGACTAGCGGTCTCCTACAATGAGCAGTTCTTC
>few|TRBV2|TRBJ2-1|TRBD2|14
CASSLSGRTNEQFF
TGTGCCAGCAGTCTAAGCGGGAGGACTAATGAGCAGTTCTTC
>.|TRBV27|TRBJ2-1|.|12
CASSVTGSEQFF
TGTGCCAGCTCCGTTACGGGTAGTGAGCAGTTCTTC
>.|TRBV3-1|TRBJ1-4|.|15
CVSSQTLARGEKLFF
TGTGTCAGCAGCCAAACTTTAGCTCGGGGTGAAAAACTGTTTTTT
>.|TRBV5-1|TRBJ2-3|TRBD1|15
CASSLEGQGADTQYF
TGTGCCAGCAGCTTGGAGGGACAGGGGGCAGATACGCAGTATTTT
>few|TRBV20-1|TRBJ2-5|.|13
CSARDTRSETQYF
TGCAGTGCTAGAGATACGAGGTCTGAGACCCAGTACTTC
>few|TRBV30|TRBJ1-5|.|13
CAWSSLGDQPQHF
TGTGCCTGGAGTTCGTTAGGGGATCAGCCCCAGCATTTT
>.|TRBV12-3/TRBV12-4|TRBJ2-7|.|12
CASSYTSSEQYF
TGTGCCAGCAGTTACACTAGCAGCGAGCAGTACTTC
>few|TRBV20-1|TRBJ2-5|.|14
CSARDSGGKKTQYF
TGCAGTGCTAGAGATTCCGGCGGGAAAAAGACCCAGTACTTC
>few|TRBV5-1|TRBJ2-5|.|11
CASSGAGTQYF
TGCGCCAGCAGTGGGGCTGGGACCCAGTACTTC
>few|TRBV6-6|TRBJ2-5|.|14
CASRELMGVETQYF
TGTGCCAGCAGGGAGCTCATGGGGGTGGAGACCCAGTACTTC
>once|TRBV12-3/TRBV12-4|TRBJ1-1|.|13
CASIQQGVTEAFF
TGTGCCAGCATTCAACAGGGAGTCACTGAAGCTTTCTTT
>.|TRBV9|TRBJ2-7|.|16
CASSVTVGPGHYEQYF
TGTGCCAGCAGCGTAACAGTCGGGCCAGGGCACTACGAGCAGTACTTC
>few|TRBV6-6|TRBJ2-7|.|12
CASSYTYYEQYF
TGTGCCAGCAGTTACACCTACTACGAGCAGTACTTC
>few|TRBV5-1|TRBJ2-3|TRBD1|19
CASSDRDSPLLLSTDTQYF
TGCGCCAGCAGCGATAGGGACAGCCCATTGTTACTTAGCACAGATACGCAGTATTTT
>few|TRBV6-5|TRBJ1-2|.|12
CASRKGLSGYTF
TGTGCCAGCAGGAAAGGGCTCAGTGGCTACACCTTC
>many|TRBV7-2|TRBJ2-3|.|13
CASSLAPGDTQYF
TGTGCCAGCAGCTTAGCCCCAGGAGATACGCAGTATTTT
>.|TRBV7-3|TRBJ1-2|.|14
CASSYRQLPYGYTF
TGTGCCAGCAGCTACCGACAGCTTCCCTATGGCTACACCTTC
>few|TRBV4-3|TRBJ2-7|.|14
CASSQVVQAYEQYF
TGCGCCAGCAGCCAAGTAGTACAGGCCTACGAGCAGTACTTC
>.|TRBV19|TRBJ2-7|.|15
CASSMGDPDSGEQYF
TGTGCCAGTAGTATGGGGGACCCTGACTCGGGCGAGCAGTACTTC
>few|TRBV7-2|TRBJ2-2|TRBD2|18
CASSRTSWATGGPGELFF
TGTGCCAGCAGCCGCACCTCTTGGGCTACGGGAGGGCCCGGGGAGCTGTTTTTT
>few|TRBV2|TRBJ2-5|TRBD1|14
CASSAKGAVETQYF
TGTGCCAGCAGTGCGAAGGGGGCCGTAGAGACCCAGTACTTC
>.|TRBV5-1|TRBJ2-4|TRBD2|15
CASSLGAGGEGIQYF
TGCGCCAGCAGCTTGGGTGCGGGAGGGGAAGGCATTCAGTACTTC
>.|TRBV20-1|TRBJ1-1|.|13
CSAPNAGNTEAFF
TGCAGTGCTCCTAATGCGGGTAACACTGAAGCTTTCTTT
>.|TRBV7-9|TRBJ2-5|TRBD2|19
CASSLGLAGIKPYQETQYF
TGTGCCAGCAGCTTAGGACTAGCGGGGATTAAACCGTACCAAGAGACCCAGTACTTC
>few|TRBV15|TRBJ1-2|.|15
CATSTRTAPNYGYTF
TGTGCCACCAGCACGAGGACGGCGCCTAACTATGGCTACACCTTC
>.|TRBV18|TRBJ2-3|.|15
CASRPGGVSTDTQYF
TGTGCCAGCAGACCTGGTGGTGTCTCCACAGATACGCAGTATTTT
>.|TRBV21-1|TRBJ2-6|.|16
CASSKREVSGANVLTF
TGTGCCAGCAGCAAGAGGGAGGTCTCTGGGGCCAACGTCCTGACTTTC
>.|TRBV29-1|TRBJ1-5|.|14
CSVVDRFSDQPQHF
TGCAGCGTCGTCGACAGGTTTAGCGATCAGCCCCAGCATTTT
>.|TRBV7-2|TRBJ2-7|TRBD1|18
CASSLVAAWTGSKNEQYF
TGTGCCAGCAGCTTAGTTGCCGCCTGGACAGGGAGTAAAAACGAGCAGTACTTC
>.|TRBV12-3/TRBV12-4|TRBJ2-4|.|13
CASTYTGSNIQYF
TGTGCCAGCACCTATACCGGATCGAACATTCAGTACTTC
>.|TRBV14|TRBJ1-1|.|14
CASSHGLFGSEAFF
TGTGCCAGCAGCCATGGACTTTTTGGATCTGAAGCTTTCTTT
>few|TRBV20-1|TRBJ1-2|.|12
CSARDPTYGYTF
TGCAGTGCTAGAGATCCCACTTATGGCTACACCTTC
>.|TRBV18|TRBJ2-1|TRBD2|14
CASSLASGSDEQFF
TGTGCCAGCTCACTAGCTAGCGGGAGCGATGAGCAGTTCTTC
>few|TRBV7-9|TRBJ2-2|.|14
CASSLSQATGELFF
TGTGCCAGCAGCTTAAGCCAGGCCACCGGGGAGCTGTTTTTT
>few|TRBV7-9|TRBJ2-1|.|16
CASSLSPVGGGNEQFF
TGTGCCAGCAGCTTATCCCCCGTGGGGGGAGGCAATGAGCAGTTCTTC
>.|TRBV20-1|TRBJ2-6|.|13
CSAISSGANVLTF
TGCAGTGCTATCAGCTCTGGGGCCAACGTCCTGACTTTC
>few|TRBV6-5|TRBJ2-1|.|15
CASSHRDWGYNEQFF
TGTGCCAGCAGCCACAGGGATTGGGGCTACAATGAGCAGTTCTTC
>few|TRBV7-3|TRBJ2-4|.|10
CASSSNIQYF
TGTGCCAGCAGCTCAAACATTCAGTACTTC
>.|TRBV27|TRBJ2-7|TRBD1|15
CASSFQGQGSYEQYF
TGTGCCAGCAGTTTTCAGGGACAGGGCTCCTACGAGCAGTACTTC
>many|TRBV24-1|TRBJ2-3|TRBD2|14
CATSDGLAGAFQYF
TGTGCCACCAGTGATGGACTAGCGGGGGCCTTTCAGTATTTT
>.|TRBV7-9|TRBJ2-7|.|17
CASSPSFSSGARYEQYF
TGTGCCAGCAGCCCCAGTTTTAGCTCAGGGGCAAGATACGAGCAGTACTTC
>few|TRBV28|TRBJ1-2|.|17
CASSLFKVPITNYGYTF
TGTGCCAGCAGTTTATTTAAAGTCCCTATTACTAACTATGGCTACACCTTC
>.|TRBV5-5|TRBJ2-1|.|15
CASSWGPDPDNEQFF
TGTGCCAGCAGCTGGGGGCCCGACCCCGACAATGAGCAGTTCTTC
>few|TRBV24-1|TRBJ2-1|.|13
CATSRMDWGEQFF
TGTGCCACCAGTAGGATGGACTGGGGGGAGCAGTTCTTC